A selection of T cell receptor beta chains follows, all from one sample in a study of blood T cell repertoires in COVID-19. Produced via immunoSEQ multiplex PCR; TCRdb's table is partial and in-frame only. The sample lists some 100,000 clones, more than 70% occurring once. Specimen: peripheral blood. Source of these receptors: a human donor in a cohort sampled during active COVID-19. Each CDR3 is given with its conserved first and last residue. D genes are given only for firm matches. Clone size is shown for a subset of rows, as once, few, many or a class of expanded clone.

V gene,clone size,D gene,J gene,CDR3 DNA,CDR3 protein
TRBV19,.,TRBD2,TRBJ2-3,TGTGCCAGTAGTGCGCTACTAGCGGGGGTCCGGGATACGCAGTATTTT,CASSALLAGVRDTQYF
TRBV5-8,once,.,TRBJ1-3,TGTGCCAGCAGCTTGGGACAGACCTACTCTGGAAACACCATATATTTT,CASSLGQTYSGNTIYF
TRBV18,few,.,TRBJ2-1,TGTGCCAGCTCACCCATTGGCGGGGAGACTGAGCAGTTCTTC,CASSPIGGETEQFF
TRBV3-1/TRBV3-2,.,.,TRBJ1-1,TGTGCCAGCAGCCAAGATTGGGGAGGGACTGAAGCTTTCTTT,CASSQDWGGTEAFF
TRBV5-1,.,TRBD1,TRBJ2-3,TGCGCCAGCAGCTTGGGATTGGGACAGGGCGGCACAGATACGCAGTATTTT,CASSLGLGQGGTDTQYF
TRBV5-4,few,.,TRBJ1-4,TGTGCCGGGGCTGGGCCTAATGAAAAACTGTTTTTT,CAGAGPNEKLFF
TRBV6-6,.,TRBD2,TRBJ2-3,TGTGCCACCAGGTCTCTAGCGGGGGGAAACACAGATACGCAGTATTTT,CATRSLAGGNTDTQYF
TRBV30,.,.,TRBJ2-2,TGTGCCTGGAGTGTATCCTACAGGGCTACGCCCGGGGAGCTGTTTTTT,CAWSVSYRATPGELFF
TRBV4-1,.,.,TRBJ2-1,TGCGCCAGCAGCCAGATAAACTTAATCGTGCTTGACAATGAGCAGTTCTTC,CASSQINLIVLDNEQFF
TRBV30,.,TRBD2,TRBJ2-2,TGTGCCTGGAATCCAGCGGGGGTTGCGGGGGAGCTGTTTTTT,CAWNPAGVAGELFF
TRBV5-4,.,.,TRBJ2-1,TGTGCCAGCAGCCAAGAGCGGACAGCTTACAATGAGCAGTTCTTC,CASSQERTAYNEQFF
TRBV6-2/TRBV6-3,.,TRBD1,TRBJ2-7,TGTGCCAGCAGTCGTATCAGGGACAGGGTTGACGAGCAGTACTTC,CASSRIRDRVDEQYF
TRBV30,few,.,TRBJ2-7,TGTGCCTGGAGCCCCCCTGTATGGGGAGCTCACGAGCAGTACTTC,CAWSPPVWGAHEQYF
TRBV10-3,.,TRBD1,TRBJ2-7,TGTGCCATCAGTGACCACGGGACAGGGGGCTTCGAGCAGTACTTC,CAISDHGTGGFEQYF
TRBV29-1,.,.,TRBJ1-3,TGCAGCGTAACGTCAGGGAAAGGCACCATATATTTT,CSVTSGKGTIYF
TRBV20-1,.,TRBD2,TRBJ2-3,TGCAGTGCCAGTAGCGGGGGGCTTCATACGCAGTATTTT,CSASSGGLHTQYF
TRBV6-5,.,TRBD2,TRBJ2-2,TGTGCCAGCAGTTACGTAGCGGGGGGTAACACCGGGGAGCTGTTTTTT,CASSYVAGGNTGELFF
TRBV7-2,.,TRBD1,TRBJ1-1,TGTGCCAGCAGACAGGACAGGGGTCGCTGGAACACTGAAGCTTTCTTT,CASRQDRGRWNTEAFF